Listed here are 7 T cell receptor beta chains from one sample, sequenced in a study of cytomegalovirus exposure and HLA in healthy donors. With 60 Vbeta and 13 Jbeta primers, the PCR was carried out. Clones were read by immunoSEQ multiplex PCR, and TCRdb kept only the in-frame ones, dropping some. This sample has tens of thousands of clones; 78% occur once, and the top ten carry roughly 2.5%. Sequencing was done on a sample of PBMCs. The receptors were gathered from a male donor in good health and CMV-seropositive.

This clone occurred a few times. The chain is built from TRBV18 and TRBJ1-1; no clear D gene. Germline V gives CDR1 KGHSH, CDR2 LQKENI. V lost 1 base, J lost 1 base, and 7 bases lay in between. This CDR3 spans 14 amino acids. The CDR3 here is CASSPLARNTEAFF. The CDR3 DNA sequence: TGTGCCAGCTCACCACTAGCTCGGAACACTGAAGCTTTCTTT.

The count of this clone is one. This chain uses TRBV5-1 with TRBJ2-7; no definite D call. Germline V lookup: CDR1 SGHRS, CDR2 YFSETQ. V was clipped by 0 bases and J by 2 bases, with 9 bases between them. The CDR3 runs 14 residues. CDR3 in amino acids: CASSLAALTYEQYF. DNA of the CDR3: TGCGCCAGCAGCTTGGCCGCGCTTACCTACGAGCAGTACTTC.

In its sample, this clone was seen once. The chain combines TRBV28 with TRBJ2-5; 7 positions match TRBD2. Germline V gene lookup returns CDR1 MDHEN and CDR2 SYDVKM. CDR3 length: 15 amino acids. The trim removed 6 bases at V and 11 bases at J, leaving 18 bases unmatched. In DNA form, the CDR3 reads TGTGCCAGCAGCCTCCGACTAGCTGGATCGGGAGAGCAGTACTTC. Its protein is CASSLRLAGSGEQYF.

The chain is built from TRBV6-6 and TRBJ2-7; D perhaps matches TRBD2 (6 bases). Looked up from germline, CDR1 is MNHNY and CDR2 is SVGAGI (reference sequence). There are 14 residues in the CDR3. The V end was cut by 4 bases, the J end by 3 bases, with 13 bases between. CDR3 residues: CASSLGGENYEQYF. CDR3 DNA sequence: TGTGCCAGCAGTTTGGGCGGGGAGAACTACGAGCAGTACTTC.

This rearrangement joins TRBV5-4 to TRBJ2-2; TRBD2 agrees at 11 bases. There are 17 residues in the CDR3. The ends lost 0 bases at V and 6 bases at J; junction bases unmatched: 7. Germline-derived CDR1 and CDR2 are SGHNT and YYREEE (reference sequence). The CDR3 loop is CASSLVFSGRAPGELFF. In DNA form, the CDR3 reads TGTGCCAGCAGCTTGGTCTTTAGCGGGAGGGCCCCCGGGGAGCTGTTTTTT.

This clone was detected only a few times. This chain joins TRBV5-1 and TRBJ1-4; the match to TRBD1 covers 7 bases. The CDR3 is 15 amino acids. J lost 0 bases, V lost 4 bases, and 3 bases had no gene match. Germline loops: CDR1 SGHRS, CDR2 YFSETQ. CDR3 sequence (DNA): TGCGCCAGCAGCACGGGACAGTCAACTAATGAAAAACTGTTTTTT. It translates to CASSTGQSTNEKLFF.

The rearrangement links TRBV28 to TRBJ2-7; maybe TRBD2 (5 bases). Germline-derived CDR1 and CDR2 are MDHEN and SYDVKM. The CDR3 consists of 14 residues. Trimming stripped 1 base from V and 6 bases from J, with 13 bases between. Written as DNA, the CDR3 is TGTGCCAGCAGTTTATCTCCTAGCCAAGGCGAGCAGTACTTC. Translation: CASSLSPSQGEQYF.